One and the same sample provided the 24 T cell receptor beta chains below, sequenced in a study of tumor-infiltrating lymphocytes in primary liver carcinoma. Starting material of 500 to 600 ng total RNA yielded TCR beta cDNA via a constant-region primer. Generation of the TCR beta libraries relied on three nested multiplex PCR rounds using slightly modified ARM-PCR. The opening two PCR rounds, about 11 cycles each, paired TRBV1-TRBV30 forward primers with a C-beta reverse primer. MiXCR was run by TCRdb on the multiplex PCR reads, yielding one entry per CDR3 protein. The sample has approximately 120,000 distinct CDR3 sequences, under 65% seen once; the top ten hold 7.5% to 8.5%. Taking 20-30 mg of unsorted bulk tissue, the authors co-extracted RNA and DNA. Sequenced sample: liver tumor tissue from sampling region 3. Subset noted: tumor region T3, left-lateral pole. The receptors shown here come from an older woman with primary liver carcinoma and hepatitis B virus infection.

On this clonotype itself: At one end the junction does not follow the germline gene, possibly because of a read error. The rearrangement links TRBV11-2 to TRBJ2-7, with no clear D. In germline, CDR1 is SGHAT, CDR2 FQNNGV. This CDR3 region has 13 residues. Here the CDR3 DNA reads TGTGCCAGCAACTTGGTAGTTGCGTCCGACCGTAACTTC. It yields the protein CASNLVVASDRNF.

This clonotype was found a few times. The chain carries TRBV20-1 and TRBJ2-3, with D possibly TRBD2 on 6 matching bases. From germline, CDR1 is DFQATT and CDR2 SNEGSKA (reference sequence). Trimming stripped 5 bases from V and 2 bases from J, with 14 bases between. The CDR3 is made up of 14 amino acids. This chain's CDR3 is CSAEKTSYTDTQYF. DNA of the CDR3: TGCAGTGCTGAGAAGACTAGTTACACAGATACGCAGTATTTT.

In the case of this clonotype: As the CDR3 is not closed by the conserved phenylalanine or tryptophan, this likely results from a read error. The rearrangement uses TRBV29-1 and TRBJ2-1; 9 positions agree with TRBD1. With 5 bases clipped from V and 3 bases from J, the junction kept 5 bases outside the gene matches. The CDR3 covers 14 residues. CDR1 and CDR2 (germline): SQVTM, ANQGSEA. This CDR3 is CSVPTGGGYNEQFL. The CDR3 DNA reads TGCAGCGTTCCCACAGGGGGCGGCTACAATGAGCAGTTCTTA.

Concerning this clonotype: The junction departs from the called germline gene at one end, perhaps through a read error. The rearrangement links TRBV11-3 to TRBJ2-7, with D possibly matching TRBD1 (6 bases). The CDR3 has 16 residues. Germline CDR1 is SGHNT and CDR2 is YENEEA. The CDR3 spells CVSSRLIQGGVYEQYF. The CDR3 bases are TGTGTCAGCAGCCGACTAATACAGGGTGGGGTCTACGAGCAGTACTTC.

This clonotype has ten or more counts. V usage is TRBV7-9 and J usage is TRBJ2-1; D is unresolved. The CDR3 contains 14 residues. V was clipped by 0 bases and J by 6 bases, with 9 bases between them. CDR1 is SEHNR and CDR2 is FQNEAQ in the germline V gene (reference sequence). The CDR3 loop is CASSLARILNEQFF. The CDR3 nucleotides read TGTGCCAGCAGCTTAGCTAGGATTCTCAATGAGCAGTTCTTC. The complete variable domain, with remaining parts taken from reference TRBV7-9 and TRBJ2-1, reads DTGVSQNPRHKITKRGQNVTFRCDPISEHNRLYWYRQTLGQGPEFLTYFQNEAQLEKSRLLSDRFSAERPKGSFSTLEIQRTEQGDSAMYLCASSLARILNEQFFGPGTRLTVL.

The CDR3 coding sequence is TGTGCCAGCAGTTTTGGGACAGGGGACACAGATACGCAGTATTTT. Its translation is CASSFGTGDTDTQYF. The rearrangement joins TRBV6-5 to TRBJ2-3; 10 bases match TRBD1. This CDR3 spans 15 amino acids. The ends lost 4 bases at V and 2 bases at J; junction bases unmatched: 3. CDR1 is MNHEY, CDR2 SVGAGI, per germline.

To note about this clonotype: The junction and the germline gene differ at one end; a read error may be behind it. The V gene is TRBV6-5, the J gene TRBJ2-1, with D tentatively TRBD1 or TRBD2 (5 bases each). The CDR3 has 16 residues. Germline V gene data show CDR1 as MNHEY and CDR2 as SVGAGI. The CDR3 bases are TGTGCCAGCAGCAGCCTAAGACGGGGCGTCGTGGGTGAGCACTTCTTC. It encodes CASSSLRRGVVGEHFF.

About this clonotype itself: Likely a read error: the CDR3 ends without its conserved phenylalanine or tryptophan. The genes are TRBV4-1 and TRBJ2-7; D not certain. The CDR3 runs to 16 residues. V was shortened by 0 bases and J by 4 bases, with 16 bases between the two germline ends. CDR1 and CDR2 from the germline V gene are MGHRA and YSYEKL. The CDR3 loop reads CASSQDTETRHYEQYS. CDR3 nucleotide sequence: TGCGCCAGCAGCCAAGATACGGAGACAAGACATTACGAGCAGTACTCC.

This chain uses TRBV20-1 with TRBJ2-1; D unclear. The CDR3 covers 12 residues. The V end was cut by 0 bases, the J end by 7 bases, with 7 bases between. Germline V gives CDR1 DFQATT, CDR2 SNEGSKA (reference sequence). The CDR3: CSARDLGNEQFF. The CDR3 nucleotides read TGCAGTGCTAGAGATCTGGGGAATGAGCAGTTCTTC.

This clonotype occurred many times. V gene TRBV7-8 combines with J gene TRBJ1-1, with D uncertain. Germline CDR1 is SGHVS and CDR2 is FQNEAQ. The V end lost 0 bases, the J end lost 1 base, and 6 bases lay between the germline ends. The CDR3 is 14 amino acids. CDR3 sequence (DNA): TGTGCCAGCAGCTTAGCCAGATCGAACACTGAAGCTTTCTTT. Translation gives CASSLARSNTEAFF.

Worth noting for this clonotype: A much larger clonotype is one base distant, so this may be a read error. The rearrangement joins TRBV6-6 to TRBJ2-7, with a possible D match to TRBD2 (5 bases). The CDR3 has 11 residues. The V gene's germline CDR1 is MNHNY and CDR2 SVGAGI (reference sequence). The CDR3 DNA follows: TGTGCCAGCAGCCCCGTATGGGAGCAATACTTC. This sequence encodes CASSPVWEQYF.

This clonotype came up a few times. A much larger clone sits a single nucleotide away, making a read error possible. This CDR3 reads CVSSMGGTSGSGSYNEQFF. The CDR3 DNA reads as TGTGTCAGCAGCATGGGAGGGACTAGCGGGAGTGGCTCCTACAATGAGCAGTTCTTC. The chain employs TRBV5-5 and TRBJ2-1, with 14 bases matching TRBD2. Germline V lookup: CDR1 SGHKS, CDR2 YYEKEE (reference sequence). The CDR3 loop spans 19 amino acids. Full variable domain (remainder filled in from reference TRBV5-5 and TRBJ2-1): DAGVTQSPTHLIKTRGQQVTLRCSPISGHKSVSWYQQVLGQGPQFIFQYYEKEERGRGNFPDRFSARQFPNYSSELNVNALLLGDSALYLCVSSMGGTSGSGSYNEQFFGPGTRLTVL.

CDR3 in amino acids: CASSAPIGTQYF. As DNA, the CDR3 is TGTGCCAGCAGTGCCCCTATAGGGACCCAGTACTTC. The genes are TRBV28 and TRBJ2-5; D remains ambiguous. Germline V gene sequence: CDR1 MDHEN, CDR2 SYDVKM. This CDR3 contains 12 residues. Trimming took off 5 bases at V and 7 bases at J, with 11 bases between the two ends.

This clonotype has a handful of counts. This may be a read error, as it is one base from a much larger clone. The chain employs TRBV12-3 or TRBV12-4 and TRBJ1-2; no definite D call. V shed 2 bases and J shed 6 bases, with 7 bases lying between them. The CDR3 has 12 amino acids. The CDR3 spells CASSLTVHGYTF. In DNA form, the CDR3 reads TGTGCCAGCAGTTTAACAGTCCATGGCTACACCTTC.

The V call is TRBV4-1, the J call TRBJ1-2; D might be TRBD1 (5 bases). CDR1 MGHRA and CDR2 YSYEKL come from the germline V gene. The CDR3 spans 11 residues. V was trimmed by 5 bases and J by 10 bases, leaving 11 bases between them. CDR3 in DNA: TGCGCCAGCAGCGACAGCTACGACTACACCTTC. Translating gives CASSDSYDYTF.

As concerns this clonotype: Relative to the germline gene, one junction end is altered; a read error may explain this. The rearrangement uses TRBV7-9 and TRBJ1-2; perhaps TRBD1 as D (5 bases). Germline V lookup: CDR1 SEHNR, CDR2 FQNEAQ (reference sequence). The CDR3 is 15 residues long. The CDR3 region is CTSSRGRGTNYGYTF. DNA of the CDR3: TGTACCAGCAGTCGTGGGCGGGGGACGAACTATGGCTACACCTTC.

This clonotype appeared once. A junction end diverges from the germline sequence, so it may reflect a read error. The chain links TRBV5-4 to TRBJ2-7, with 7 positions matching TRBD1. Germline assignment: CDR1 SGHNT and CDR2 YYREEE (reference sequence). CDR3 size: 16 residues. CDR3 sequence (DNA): TGTACCAGCAGGGACAGTGGCGTGCCCGGAGGACGGGAGCAGTACTTC. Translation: CTSRDSGVPGGREQYF.

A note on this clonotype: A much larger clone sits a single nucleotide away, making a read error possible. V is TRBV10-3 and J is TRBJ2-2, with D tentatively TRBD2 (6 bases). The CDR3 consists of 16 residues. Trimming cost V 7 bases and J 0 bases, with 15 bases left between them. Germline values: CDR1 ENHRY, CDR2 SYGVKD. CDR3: CAIKTISGANTGELFF. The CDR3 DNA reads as TGTGCCATCAAAACGATTAGCGGAGCGAACACCGGGGAGCTGTTTTTT.

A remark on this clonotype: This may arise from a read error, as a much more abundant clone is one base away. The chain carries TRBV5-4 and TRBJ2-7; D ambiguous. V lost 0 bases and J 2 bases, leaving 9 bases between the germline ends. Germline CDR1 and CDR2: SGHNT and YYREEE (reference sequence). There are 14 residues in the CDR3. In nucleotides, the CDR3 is TGTGCCAGCAGCTTGGAGATGGTGACCTACGAGCAGTACTTC. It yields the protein CASSLEMVTYEQYF. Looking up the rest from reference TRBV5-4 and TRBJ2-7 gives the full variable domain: ETGVTQSPTHLIKTRGQQVTLRCSSQSGHNTVSWYQQALGQGPQFIFQYYREEENGRGNFPPRFSGLQFPNYSSELNVNALELDDSALYLCASSLEMVTYEQYFGPGTRLTVT.

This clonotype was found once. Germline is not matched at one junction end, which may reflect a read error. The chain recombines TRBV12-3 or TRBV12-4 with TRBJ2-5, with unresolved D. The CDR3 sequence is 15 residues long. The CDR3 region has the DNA TGTGCCAGCAGTTTGTTTTATGGCATCCAAGAGACCGAGTACTTC. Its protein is CASSLFYGIQETEYF.

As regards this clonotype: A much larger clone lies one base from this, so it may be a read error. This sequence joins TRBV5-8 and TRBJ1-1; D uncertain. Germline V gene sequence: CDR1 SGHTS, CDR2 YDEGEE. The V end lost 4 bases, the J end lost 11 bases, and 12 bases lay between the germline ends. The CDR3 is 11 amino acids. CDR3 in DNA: TGTGCCAGCAGCCGCAGAGACCATGCTTTCTTT. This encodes CASSRRDHAFF.

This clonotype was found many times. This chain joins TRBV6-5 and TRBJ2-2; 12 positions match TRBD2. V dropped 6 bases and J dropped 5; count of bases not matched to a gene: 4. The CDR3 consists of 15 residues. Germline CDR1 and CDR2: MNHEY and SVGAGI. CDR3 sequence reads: CASSLLAGGTGELFF. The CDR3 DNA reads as TGTGCCAGCAGCCTACTAGCGGGAGGTACCGGGGAGCTGTTTTTT.

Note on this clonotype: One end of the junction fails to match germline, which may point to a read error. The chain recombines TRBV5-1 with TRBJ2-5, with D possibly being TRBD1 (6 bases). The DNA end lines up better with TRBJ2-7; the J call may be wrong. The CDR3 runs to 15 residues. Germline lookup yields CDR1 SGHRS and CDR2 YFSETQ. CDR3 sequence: CAGSLIGQISYEQYF. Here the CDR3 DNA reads TGCGCCGGCAGCTTAATTGGACAGATCTCCTACGAGCAGTACTTC.

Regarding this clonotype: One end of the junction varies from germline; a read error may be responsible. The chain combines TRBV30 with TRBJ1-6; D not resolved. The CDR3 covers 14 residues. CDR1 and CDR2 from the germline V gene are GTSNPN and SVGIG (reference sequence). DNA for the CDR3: TGTGCCTGGAAGTCCACAAGGGCTTCTTCACCCTTCCACTTT. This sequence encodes CAWKSTRASSPFHF.